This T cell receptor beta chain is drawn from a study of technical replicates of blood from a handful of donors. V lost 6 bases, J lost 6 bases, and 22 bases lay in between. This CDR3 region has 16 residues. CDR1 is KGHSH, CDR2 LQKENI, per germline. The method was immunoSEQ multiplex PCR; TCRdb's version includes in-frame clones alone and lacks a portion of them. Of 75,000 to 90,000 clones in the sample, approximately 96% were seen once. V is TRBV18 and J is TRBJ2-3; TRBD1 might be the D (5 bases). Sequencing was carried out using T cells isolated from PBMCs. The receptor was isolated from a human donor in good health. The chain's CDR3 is CASSRSDSLNADTQYF. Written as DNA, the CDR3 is TGTGCCAGCTCCCGCTCAGACAGCCTTAATGCGGATACGCAGTATTTT.